A selection of T cell receptor beta chains follows, all from one sample in a study of OX40 agonist ivuxolimab in advanced cancers. Data came from immunoSEQ multiplex PCR; TCRdb stores just in-frame clones and leaves some out. This table has tens of thousands of clones, roughly 84% appearing once. Sequences were derived from CD4+ or CD8+ T cells sorted from blood, sampled in a trial of the OX40 agonist ivuxolimab. Receptor source: an adult with an advanced solid tumor such as melanoma, head and neck, liver or kidney cancer. Both conserved end residues are part of each CDR3. D genes are given only for firm matches. Size is omitted from some rows. Given values are once, few, many or a class for expanded clones.

v_call,d_call,cdr3_length,j_call,clone_size,cdr3_aa,cdr3_nt
TRBV28,NA,14,TRBJ1-4,once,CASSLGITNEKLFF,TGTGCCAGCAGTTTGGGAATAACTAATGAAAAACTGTTTTTT
TRBV29-1,TRBD1,13,TRBJ1-2,NA,CSVQWDSLYGYTF,TGCAGCGTTCAATGGGACAGCCTCTATGGCTACACCTTC
TRBV7-2,NA,12,TRBJ2-7,NA,CASSTQGYEQYF,TGTGCCAGCAGCACGCAGGGCTACGAGCAGTACTTC
TRBV30,TRBD1,14,TRBJ1-3,NA,CAWVRDSFGNTIYF,TGTGCCTGGGTGAGGGACAGCTTTGGAAACACCATATATTTT
TRBV19,NA,14,TRBJ1-6,few,CASTRRGINSPLHF,TGTGCCAGTACCCGCCGGGGGATCAATTCACCCCTCCACTTT
TRBV5-1,TRBD2,16,TRBJ2-4,NA,CASSLWSGGGRNIQYF,TGCGCCAGCAGCTTGTGGTCCGGGGGCGGGAGGAACATTCAGTACTTC
TRBV9,NA,9,TRBJ1-2,NA,CASSLGYTF,TGTGCCAGCAGTCTCGGCTACACCTTC
TRBV7-2,NA,13,TRBJ1-5,NA,CASSLAPFQPQHF,TGTGCCAGCAGTCTAGCCCCTTTTCAGCCCCAGCATTTT
TRBV2,NA,11,TRBJ1-1,NA,CASTSNTEAFF,TGTGCCAGCACCAGCAACACTGAAGCTTTCTTT
TRBV18,TRBD1,17,TRBJ2-5,NA,CASSPPGWAGGEETQYF,TGTGCCAGCTCACCACCCGGTTGGGCAGGGGGCGAAGAGACCCAGTACTTC
TRBV7-8,TRBD1,13,TRBJ2-7,once,CASSVGQAYEQYF,TGTGCCAGCAGCGTGGGACAGGCCTACGAGCAGTACTTC
TRBV5-1,NA,15,TRBJ2-3,NA,CASTRTPGLTDTQYF,TGCGCCAGCACTCGGACACCGGGACTCACAGATACGCAGTATTTT
TRBV7-6,TRBD1,15,TRBJ1-6,NA,CASSGQGGAVWALHF,TGTGCCAGCAGCGGACAGGGCGGGGCGGTTTGGGCCCTCCACTTT
TRBV28,NA,11,TRBJ1-2,NA,CASSFDYGYTF,TGTGCCAGCAGTTTCGACTATGGCTACACCTTC
TRBV11-2,TRBD1,16,TRBJ1-3,NA,CASSSTGGVSGNTIYF,TGTGCCAGCAGCTCGACAGGGGGCGTCTCTGGAAACACCATATATTTT
TRBV19,NA,15,TRBJ2-1,NA,CASSADREGYNEQFF,TGTGCCAGTAGTGCCGACAGGGAGGGCTACAATGAGCAGTTCTTC
TRBV11-2,NA,15,TRBJ2-3,NA,CASSLGAARTDTQYF,TGTGCCAGCAGCTTAGGGGCAGCCCGCACAGATACGCAGTATTTT
TRBV7-3,NA,14,TRBJ1-1,NA,CASSLGPADPEAFF,TGTGCCAGCAGCCTAGGGCCCGCTGACCCTGAAGCTTTCTTT
TRBV5-6,NA,16,TRBJ1-3,many,CASSPRRVGTGNTIYF,TGTGCCAGCAGCCCCCGTAGGGTGGGTACTGGAAACACCATATATTTT
TRBV18,TRBD1,13,TRBJ2-5,NA,CASSPRTGEGLYF,TGTGCCAGCTCACCTCGGACAGGGGAGGGTTTATACTTC
TRBV21-1,NA,20,TRBJ1-3,NA,CASSKDRGKVRPLSGNTIYF,TGTGCCAGCAGCAAAGATAGGGGTAAGGTCAGACCTCTCTCTGGAAACACCATATATTTT
TRBV14,NA,11,TRBJ2-7,once,CASSLLQKQYF,TGTGCCAGCAGCCTTCTCCAGAAGCAGTACTTC
TRBV5-1,NA,15,TRBJ1-1,NA,CASSLDRGLNTEAFF,TGCGCCAGCAGCTTGGATCGGGGTTTGAACACTGAAGCTTTCTTT
TRBV18,TRBD1,15,TRBJ1-4,NA,CASSLRDRVNEKLFF,TGTGCCAGCTCACTAAGGGACAGAGTTAATGAAAAACTGTTTTTT
TRBV27,NA,12,TRBJ2-7,few,CASRFKGSEQYF,TGTGCCAGCCGATTCAAGGGTAGCGAGCAGTACTTC
TRBV5-1,TRBD1,15,TRBJ2-3,NA,CASNTGTGPTDTQYF,TGCGCCAGCAATACGGGGACAGGCCCCACAGATACGCAGTATTTT
TRBV7-9,NA,15,TRBJ1-1,NA,CASSLETPMNTEAFF,TGTGCCAGCAGCTTAGAAACACCTATGAACACTGAAGCTTTCTTT
TRBV28,TRBD1,15,TRBJ1-2,NA,CASSLIRGGGYGYTF,TGTGCCAGCAGTTTAATCAGGGGGGGAGGGTATGGCTACACCTTC
TRBV29-1,TRBD1,14,TRBJ2-7,NA,CSVTGTGINYEQYF,TGCAGCGTCACAGGGACAGGGATAAACTACGAGCAGTACTTC
TRBV5-6,TRBD1,17,TRBJ2-5,once,CASSFGRTGTYQETQYF,TGTGCCAGCAGCTTCGGTCGGACAGGGACGTACCAAGAGACCCAGTACTTC
TRBV27,NA,15,TRBJ1-1,NA,CASSPRRGWNTEAFF,TGTGCCAGCAGTCCGCGGAGGGGTTGGAACACTGAAGCTTTCTTT
TRBV15,NA,15,TRBJ1-6,NA,CATSRDKGYNSPLHF,TGTGCCACCAGCAGAGATAAAGGGTATAATTCACCCCTCCACTTT
TRBV10-3,TRBD1,14,TRBJ1-6,once,CAIRGQGNNSPLHF,TGTGCCATCAGGGGACAGGGGAATAATTCACCCCTCCACTTT
TRBV21-1,NA,13,TRBJ1-1,NA,CASSKVLDTEAFF,TGTGCCAGCAGCAAAGTTTTGGACACGGAAGCTTTCTTT
TRBV7-3,TRBD2,18,TRBJ2-1,NA,CASSLFGTSGRAYNEQFF,TGTGCCAGCAGCTTATTCGGGACTAGCGGGAGGGCTTACAATGAGCAGTTCTTC
TRBV6-4,NA,13,TRBJ2-3,NA,CASSAELADTQYF,TGTGCCAGCAGTGCCGAACTAGCAGATACGCAGTATTTT
TRBV5-4,TRBD1,16,TRBJ1-1,NA,CASSSRTGGGNTEAFF,TGTGCCAGCAGCTCGCGGACAGGGGGCGGGAACACTGAAGCTTTCTTT
TRBV29-1,NA,15,TRBJ2-3,NA,CSVGQVYGPSDTQYF,TGCAGCGTTGGTCAAGTGTACGGGCCCTCGGATACGCAGTATTTT
TRBV7-8,NA,15,TRBJ2-5,NA,CASSLIIQGQETQYF,TGTGCCAGCAGCTTAATCATCCAGGGCCAAGAGACCCAGTACTTC
TRBV7-2,TRBD2,15,TRBJ2-7,once,CASSFYTSGSYEQYF,TGTGCCAGCAGCTTCTATACTAGCGGGTCCTACGAGCAGTACTTC
TRBV5-4,TRBD2,16,TRBJ2-2,NA,CASSRPGGSNTGELFF,TGTGCCAGCAGCCGACCGGGAGGGTCGAACACCGGGGAGCTGTTTTTT